This T cell receptor (beta chain) was sequenced in a study of T cells after yellow fever vaccination. Background on the study: Libraries from low-cell-number fractions were prepared with the SMART-Seq v4 Ultra Low Input RNA kit. Findings and caveats of the study: FACS-sorted repertoires could harbor abundant contaminating bulk-population clonotypes. Only a small proportion of the clonotypes turned up in both the CD4 and the CD8 compartments, likely arising from convergent recombination.

Per the germline V gene, CDR1 is DFQATT and CDR2 is SNEGSKA (reference sequence). Trimming pared 8 bases from V and 1 base from J, leaving 10 bases between. This CDR3 is built from 12 residues. This clonotype was seen a handful of times. Its antigen is not known. It was through 5'RACE template switching that TCR cDNA was made, with a universal primer site and UMIs added. In TCRdb, the 5' RACE reads were re-called with MiXCR into one record per CDR3 protein. In the table there are approximately 550,000 distinct CDR3 sequences, roughly 14% of which are singletons. The input for sequencing was PBMCs, taken on the day of the yellow fever booster vaccination. The source of this sequence is a man aged 25-45 years who received the YFV17D yellow fever vaccine. The chain combines TRBV20-1 with TRBJ2-3, with D maybe TRBD2 (7 bases). CDR3 nucleotide sequence: TGCAGTAAGGGGGGGCGCACAGATACGCAGTATTTT. Translation gives CSKGGRTDTQYF.